This T cell receptor beta chain was sequenced during a study of T cell responses to AZD1222 COVID-19 vaccine. Study-level background: Combined were second doses at about 4 or about 12 weeks. Study results and limitations: The repertoires were collected only after the peak T cell response. Just a handful of AZD1222 recipients were seropositive at baseline. The donor cohort was predominantly white British with a female majority, and clonal diversity may have been underestimated.

Clones were read by immunoSEQ multiplex PCR, and TCRdb kept only the in-frame ones, dropping some. The sample consists of 150,000 or so clones, approximately 88% of them appearing once. The CDR3 consists of 14 residues. From germline, CDR1 is MDHEN and CDR2 SYDVKM. Trimming removed 5 bases at V and 2 bases at J, with 12 bases between. Turning to this clone: Its matching antigen is unknown.

This TCR derives from an adult in good health. Sequences were derived from peripheral blood, sampled on day 0 of AZD1222 vaccination. The chain joins TRBV28 to TRBJ1-2; possibly TRBD1 for D (6 bases). In DNA, the CDR3 is TGTGCCAGCAGTGGACAGCCTTACAACTATGGCTACACCTTC. Encoded protein: CASSGQPYNYGYTF.